A single sample is the source of the 18 T cell receptor beta chains below, sequenced in a study of CD8 T cells in ankylosing spondylitis (dated by TCRdb to 2015 to 2018). The protocol used for the library was 5' RACE. Sequencing took place on an Illumina HiSeq 2500. The raw public reads went through TCRdb reprocessing: fastp at Q25, MiXCR clone calling, in-frame beta chains kept. Each entry is one CDR3 protein sequence, shown with its most common DNA and genes. Within this sample are some 87,000 distinct CDR3 sequences, with 27% of them counted one time only. The ten top clones hold about 60% of the sample. Sequenced: blood, either unsorted or a sorted T cell fraction (not recorded which). The receptors derive from a male donor with ankylosing spondylitis or in good health (not recorded which).

This chain links TRBV5-1 with TRBJ2-1, with D perhaps matching TRBD2 (5 bases). This CDR3 has 14 amino acids. Trimming took 2 bases from V and 2 from J, leaving 8 bases between them. In germline, CDR1 is SGHRS, CDR2 YFSETQ. DNA of the CDR3: TGCGCCAGCAGCTTTGACGGGGCCTACAATGAGCAGTTCTTC. Its protein product is CASSFDGAYNEQFF.

This clonotype appeared a few times. This chain links TRBV20-1 with TRBJ2-3; 8 nucleotides match TRBD2. V lost 1 base, J lost 3 bases, and 6 bases stayed unmatched. CDR1 and CDR2 from the germline V gene are DFQATT and SNEGSKA (reference sequence). The CDR3 length is 15 residues. CDR3 protein: CSARVEAGVTDTQYF. CDR3 in DNA: TGCAGTGCTAGAGTCGAAGCGGGAGTGACAGATACGCAGTATTTT.

V gene TRBV29-1 combines with J gene TRBJ2-3, with a weak D call TRBD2 (5 bases). Germline-derived CDR1 and CDR2 are SQVTM and ANQGSEA. Deletions cut 4 bases from V and 2 bases from J, with 10 bases between. The CDR3 sequence is 13 residues long. The CDR3: CSVGPGITDTQYF. The CDR3 nucleotides read TGCAGCGTTGGACCGGGGATCACAGATACGCAGTATTTT.

The chain has TRBV18 and TRBJ2-3, with D unresolved. Germline assignment: CDR1 KGHSH and CDR2 LQKENI. CDR3 length: 15 amino acids. V shed 2 bases and J shed 2 bases, with 11 bases lying between them. DNA of the CDR3: TGTGCCAGCTCACCATCACGGTCGAACACAGATACGCAGTATTTT. Protein product: CASSPSRSNTDTQYF.

This clonotype was counted between two and nine times. The chain carries TRBV20-1 and TRBJ1-5, with 11 positions matching TRBD1. V gave up 3 bases and J gave up 8 bases; unmatched junction bases: 9. Germline lookup yields CDR1 DFQATT and CDR2 SNEGSKA (reference sequence). The CDR3 contains 15 residues. The CDR3 coding sequence is TGCAGTGCTAGGGAGGACAGGGGGCCTTGGGAGCCCCAGCATTTT. This encodes CSAREDRGPWEPQHF.

V gene TRBV27 combines with J gene TRBJ1-1; D perhaps matches TRBD1 (5 bases). Germline V gene lookup returns CDR1 MNHEY and CDR2 SMNVEV (reference sequence). Trimming took off 5 bases at V and 4 bases at J, with 11 bases between the two ends. The CDR3 sequence is 13 residues long. The CDR3 sequence is CASSPQVSTEAFF. The CDR3, as DNA: TGTGCCAGCAGTCCACAGGTTTCCACTGAAGCTTTCTTT.

The chain uses TRBV5-1 and TRBJ1-2; no definite D call. V dropped 5 bases and J dropped 2 bases, with 10 bases sitting between them. The CDR3 has 13 amino acids. The germline V gene has CDR1 SGHRS and CDR2 YFSETQ. The CDR3 nucleotides read TGCGCCAGCAGGATCCGGGCCAACTATGGCTACACCTTC. Residues: CASRIRANYGYTF.

This clonotype was detected a few times. This chain uses TRBV5-1 with TRBJ1-1; 7 bases fit TRBD1. The V gene end was trimmed by 2 bases and the J gene end by 4 bases; junction bases not matched to a gene: 8. CDR1 and CDR2 (germline): SGHRS, YFSETQ. CDR3 size: 15 residues. CDR3 DNA: TGCGCCAGCAGCTTAGGTACCGGGACAGCCACTGAAGCTTTCTTT. Encoded protein: CASSLGTGTATEAFF.

The V call is TRBV27, the J call TRBJ1-2; perhaps TRBD1 as D (6 bases). CDR1 and CDR2 from the germline V gene are MNHEY and SMNVEV (reference sequence). V was trimmed by 5 bases and J by 0 bases, leaving 10 bases between them. The CDR3 sequence is 14 residues long. The CDR3 sequence is CASSPYRANYGYTF. CDR3 DNA sequence: TGTGCCAGCAGTCCTTACAGGGCTAACTATGGCTACACCTTC.

V gene TRBV6-1 combines with J gene TRBJ1-2; 8 bases line up with TRBD1. The V gene's germline CDR1 is MNHNS and CDR2 SASEGT. The CDR3 has 15 amino acids. V dropped 7 bases and J dropped 5; count of bases not matched to a gene: 12. The CDR3 sequence is CASTDKDREIYGYTF. The CDR3 bases are TGTGCCAGCACCGATAAGGACAGGGAAATTTATGGCTACACCTTC.

The chain employs TRBV20-1 and TRBJ1-1; D possibly corresponds to TRBD1 (5 bases). Trimming removed 7 bases from V and 1 base from J, with 19 bases in between. The CDR3 totals 15 residues. Per germline, CDR1 DFQATT and CDR2 SNEGSKA (reference sequence). For the CDR3, the DNA is TGCAGTGGGAAGGATAGGGCAGGGCAGAACACTGAAGCTTTCTTT. Protein product: CSGKDRAGQNTEAFF.

This clonotype was counted many times. The chain has TRBV13 and TRBJ1-6; maybe TRBD1 (5 bases). The CDR3 runs to 17 residues. The V gene's germline CDR1 is PRHDT and CDR2 FYEKMQ (reference sequence). The ends were cut back, 3 bases at V and 7 bases at J, with 19 bases in the middle. Here the CDR3 DNA reads TGTGCCAGCAGCTTGTCCGGGACGCTTCGTAGGAATTCACCCCTCCACTTT. Its translation is CASSLSGTLRRNSPLHF.

The J gene is TRBJ1-5, the V gene TRBV27; D is unclear. Trimming took 6 bases from V and 0 from J, leaving 9 bases between them. Germline lookup yields CDR1 MNHEY and CDR2 SMNVEV (reference sequence). The CDR3 extends over 14 amino acids. CDR3 sequence reads: CASRPFDSNQPQHF. Written as DNA, the CDR3 is TGTGCCAGCAGACCCTTTGATAGCAATCAGCCCCAGCATTTT.

The chain links TRBV9 to TRBJ2-3; D remains unclear. Trimming removed 3 bases at V and 4 bases at J, with 6 bases between. The CDR3 sequence is 12 residues long. Germline lookup yields CDR1 SGDLS and CDR2 YYNGEE. CDR3 region: CASSETPDTQYF. The DNA of the CDR3 is TGTGCCAGCAGCGAGACGCCAGATACGCAGTATTTT.

This clonotype was recorded a few times. This chain joins TRBV2 and TRBJ2-7, with no clear D. Trimming removed 8 bases at V and 4 bases at J, with 9 bases between. Germline V gives CDR1 SNHLY, CDR2 FYNNEI. The CDR3 is 11 amino acids. CDR3 sequence (DNA): TGTGCCAGCCGCCGGGCTTACGAGCAGTACTTC. Its translation is CASRRAYEQYF.

The chain's CDR3 is CASSDSAGDEKLFF. In DNA form, the CDR3 reads TGTGCCAGCAGCGACAGCGCTGGGGATGAAAAACTGTTTTTT. The V gene is TRBV7-2, the J gene TRBJ1-4; weak D call: TRBD1 (5 bases). The CDR3 totals 14 residues. Germline lookup yields CDR1 SGHTA and CDR2 FQGNSA. Trimming cost V 5 bases and J 6 bases, with 13 bases left between them.

This clonotype appeared once. The genes are TRBV7-2 and TRBJ1-5; a weak D match, TRBD1 (5 bases). This CDR3 comprises 13 residues. Deletions cut 1 base from V and 10 bases from J, with 11 bases between. Germline CDR1 SGHTA, CDR2 FQGNSA. Here the CDR3 DNA reads TGTGCCAGCAGCTTAGTATCCCGGGACCCCCAGCATTTT. It specifies CASSLVSRDPQHF.

V gene TRBV20-1 combines with J gene TRBJ2-1; D is unclear. Germline V gene lookup returns CDR1 DFQATT and CDR2 SNEGSKA (reference sequence). CDR3 length: 16 residues. The V gene lost 6 bases and the J gene lost 0 bases, with 18 bases spanning the gap. CDR3 bases: TGCAGTGCCCTTAAGACCGGGTCAGACTCCTACAATGAGCAGTTCTTC. Translating it yields CSALKTGSDSYNEQFF.